This T cell receptor (beta chain) appears in the sequencing data of a study of blood T cells in healthy people across ages. Study-level points and caveats: Naive CD4+ cells and diversity were both higher in long-lived donors than in aged donors.

The CDR3 totals 14 residues. Germline V gene data show CDR1 as SNHLY and CDR2 as FYNNEI. The V end lost 2 bases, the J end lost 7 bases, and 14 bases lay between the germline ends. A minimum of 6.5 million PBMCs was isolated per sample. Primers used in a second PCR of roughly 6 to 12 cycles were a sample-barcoded 5' primer and a J-beta primer mix. A single record per CDR3 protein comes from TCRdb applying MiXCR to the 5' RACE reads. The sample includes roughly 410,000 distinct CDR3 sequences, roughly half of them seen just once. As to this clonotype: Its target is not known.

The gene calls are TRBV2 and TRBJ1-2, with D hard to call. The source of this sequence is a man between 60 and 75 years old in good health. The sequenced material came from blood. The chain's CDR3 is CASSETFLTSGYTF. CDR3 in DNA: TGTGCCAGCAGTGAAACGTTTCTAACTAGTGGCTACACCTTC.